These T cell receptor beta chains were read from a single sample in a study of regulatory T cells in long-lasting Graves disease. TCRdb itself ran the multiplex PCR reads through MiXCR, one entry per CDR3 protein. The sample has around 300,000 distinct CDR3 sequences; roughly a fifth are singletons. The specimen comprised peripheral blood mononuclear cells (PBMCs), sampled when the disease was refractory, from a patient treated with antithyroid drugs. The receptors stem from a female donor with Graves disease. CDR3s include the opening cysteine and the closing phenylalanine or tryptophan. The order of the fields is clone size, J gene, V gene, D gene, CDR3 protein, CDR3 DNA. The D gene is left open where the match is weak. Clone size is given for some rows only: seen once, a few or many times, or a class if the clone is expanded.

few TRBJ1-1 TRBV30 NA CAWSHLNTEAFF TGTGCCTGGTCACATTTGAACACTGAAGCTTTCTTT
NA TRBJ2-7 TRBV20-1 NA CSARGRVDSEQYF TGCAGTGCTAGAGGGCGGGTCGACAGCGAGCAGTACTTC
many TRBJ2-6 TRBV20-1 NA CSARESSGANVLTF TGCAGTGCTAGAGAGAGCTCTGGGGCCAACGTCCTGACTTTC
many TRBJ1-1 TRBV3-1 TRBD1 CASSQLMGQTNTEAFF TGTGCCAGCAGCCAACTGATGGGACAGACTAACACTGAAGCTTTCTTT
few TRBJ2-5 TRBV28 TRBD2 CASRGDYLGLLKTQYF TGTGCCAGCAGGGGGGACTATCTGGGTCTTCTAAAGACCCAGTACTTC
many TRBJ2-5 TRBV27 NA CASRPDRQETQYF TGTGCCAGCCGGCCGGATAGACAAGAGACCCAGTACTTC
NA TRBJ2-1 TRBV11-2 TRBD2 CASSLAGAGFAGGDNEQFF TGTGCCAGCAGCTTAGCGGGTGCAGGTTTCGCGGGAGGGGACAATGAGCAGTTCTTC
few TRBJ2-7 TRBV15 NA CATSTDLSYEQYF TGTGCCACCAGCACGGACCTCTCCTACGAGCAGTACTTC
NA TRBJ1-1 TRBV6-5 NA CASSYNGDTEAFF TGTGCCAGCAGTTACAACGGGGACACTGAAGCTTTCTTT
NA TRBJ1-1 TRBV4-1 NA CASSQDREYTEAFF TGCGCCAGCAGCCAAGATAGGGAGTACACTGAAGCTTTCTTT
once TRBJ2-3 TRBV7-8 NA CATRRRPGTDTQYF TGTGCCACCCGCCGGCGCCCTGGAACAGATACGCAGTATTTT
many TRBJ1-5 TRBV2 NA CASSVKAQPQHF TGTGCCAGCAGTGTTAAGGCTCAGCCCCAGCATTTT
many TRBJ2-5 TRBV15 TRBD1 CATSRGQGVETQYF TGTGCCACCAGCAGAGGACAGGGTGTAGAGACCCAGTACTTC
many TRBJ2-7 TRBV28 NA CASSLSPGDEQYF TGTGCCAGCAGTTTATCTCCGGGGGACGAGCAGTACTTC
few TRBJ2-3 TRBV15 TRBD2 CATSRPSSGSPTDTQYF TGTGCCACCAGCAGACCTTCTAGCGGGAGCCCCACAGATACGCAGTATTTT
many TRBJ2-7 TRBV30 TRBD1 CAWIPPPGTDTYEQYF TGTGCCTGGATCCCCCCCCCCGGGACAGATACCTACGAGCAGTACTTC
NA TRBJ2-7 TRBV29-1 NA CSVERTDPYEQYF TGCAGCGTTGAACGGACAGACCCCTACGAGCAGTACTTC
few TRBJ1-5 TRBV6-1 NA CASSPRFYSNQPQHF TGTGCCAGCAGTCCAAGATTCTATAGCAATCAGCCCCAGCATTTT
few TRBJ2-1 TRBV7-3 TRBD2 CASSLTSGNFDEQFF TGTGCCAGCAGCTTGACTAGCGGGAATTTCGATGAGCAGTTCTTC
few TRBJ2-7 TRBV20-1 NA CSASHPGIPYEQYF TGCAGTGCTTCTCACCCAGGGATCCCCTACGAGCAGTACTTC
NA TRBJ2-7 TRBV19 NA CASSPGTLSYEQYF TGTGCCAGTAGTCCTGGGACGCTGTCCTACGAGCAGTACTTC
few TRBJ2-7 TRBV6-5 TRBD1 CASSYSRDRAFEQYF TGTGCCAGCAGTTACTCGCGGGACAGGGCATTCGAGCAGTACTTC
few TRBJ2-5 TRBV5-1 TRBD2 CASKTSGQETQYF TGCGCCAGCAAGACTAGCGGCCAAGAGACCCAGTACTTC
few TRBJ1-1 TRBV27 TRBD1 CASSPDRDRAATEAFF TGTGCCAGCAGTCCGGACCGGGACAGGGCGGCCACTGAAGCTTTCTTT
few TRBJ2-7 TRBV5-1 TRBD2 CASSLDAGVGYEQYF TGCGCCAGCAGCTTGGATGCGGGAGTGGGCTACGAGCAGTACTTC
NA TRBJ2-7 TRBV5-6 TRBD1 CASSPTGDRSSVQYF TGTGCCAGCAGCCCCACAGGGGACCGGAGTTCGGTGCAGTACTTC